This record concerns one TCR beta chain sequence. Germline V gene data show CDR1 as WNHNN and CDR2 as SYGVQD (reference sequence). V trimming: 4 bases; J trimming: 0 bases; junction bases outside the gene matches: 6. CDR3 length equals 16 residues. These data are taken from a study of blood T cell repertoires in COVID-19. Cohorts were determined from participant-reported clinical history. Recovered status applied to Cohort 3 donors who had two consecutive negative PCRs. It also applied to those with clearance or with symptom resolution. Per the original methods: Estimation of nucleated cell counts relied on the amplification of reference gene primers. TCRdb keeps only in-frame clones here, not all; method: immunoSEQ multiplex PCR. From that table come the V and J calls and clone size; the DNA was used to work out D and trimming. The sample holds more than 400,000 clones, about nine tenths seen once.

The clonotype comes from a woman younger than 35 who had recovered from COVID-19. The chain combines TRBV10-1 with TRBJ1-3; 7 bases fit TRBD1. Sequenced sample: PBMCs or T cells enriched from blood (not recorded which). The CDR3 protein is CASSGRQGSSGNTIYF. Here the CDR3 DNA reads TGCGCCAGCAGTGGTCGACAGGGAAGCTCTGGAAACACCATATATTTT.